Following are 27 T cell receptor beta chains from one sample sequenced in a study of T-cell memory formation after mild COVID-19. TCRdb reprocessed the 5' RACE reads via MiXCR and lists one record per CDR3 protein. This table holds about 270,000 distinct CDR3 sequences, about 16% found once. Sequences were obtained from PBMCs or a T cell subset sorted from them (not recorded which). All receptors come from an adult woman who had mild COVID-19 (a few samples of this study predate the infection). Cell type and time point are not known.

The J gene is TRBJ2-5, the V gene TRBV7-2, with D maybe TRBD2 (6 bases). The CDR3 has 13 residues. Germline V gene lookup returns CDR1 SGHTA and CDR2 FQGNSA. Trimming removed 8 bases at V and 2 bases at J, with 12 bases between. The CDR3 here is CASAGSKQETQYF. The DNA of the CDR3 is TGTGCCAGCGCCGGGAGTAAGCAAGAGACCCAGTACTTC.

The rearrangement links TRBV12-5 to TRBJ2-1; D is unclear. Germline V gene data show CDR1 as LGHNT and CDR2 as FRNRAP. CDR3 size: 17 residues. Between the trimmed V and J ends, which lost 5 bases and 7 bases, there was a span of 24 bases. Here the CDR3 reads CASGPLKPGPTWNEQFF. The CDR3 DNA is TGTGCTAGTGGTCCGCTCAAACCGGGTCCCACGTGGAATGAGCAGTTCTTC.

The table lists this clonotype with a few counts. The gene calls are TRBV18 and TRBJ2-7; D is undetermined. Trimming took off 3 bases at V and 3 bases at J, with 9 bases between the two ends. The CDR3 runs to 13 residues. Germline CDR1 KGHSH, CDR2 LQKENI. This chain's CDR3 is CASSPSSGYEQYF. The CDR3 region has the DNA TGTGCCAGCTCACCCTCAAGTGGCTACGAGCAGTACTTC.

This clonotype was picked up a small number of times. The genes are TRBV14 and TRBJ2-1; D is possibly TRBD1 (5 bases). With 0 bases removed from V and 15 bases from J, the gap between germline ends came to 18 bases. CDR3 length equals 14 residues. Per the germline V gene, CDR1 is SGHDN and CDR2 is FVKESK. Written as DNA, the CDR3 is TGTGCCAGCAGCCAAGAATCTCGGACAAGTCCTATGTTCTTC. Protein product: CASSQESRTSPMFF.

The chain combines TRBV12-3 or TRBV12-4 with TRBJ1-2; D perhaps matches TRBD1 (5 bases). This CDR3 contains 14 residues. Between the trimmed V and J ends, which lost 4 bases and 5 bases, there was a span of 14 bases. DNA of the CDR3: TGTGCCAGCAGTTGGGGGGAGTATGCTTATGGCTACACCTTC. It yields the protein CASSWGEYAYGYTF.

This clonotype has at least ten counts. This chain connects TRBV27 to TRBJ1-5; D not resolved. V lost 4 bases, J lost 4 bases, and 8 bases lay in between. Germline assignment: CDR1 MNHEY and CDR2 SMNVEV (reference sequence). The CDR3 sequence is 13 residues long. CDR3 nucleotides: TGTGCCAGCAGTTACGGCAAAAATCAGCCCCAGCATTTT. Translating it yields CASSYGKNQPQHF.

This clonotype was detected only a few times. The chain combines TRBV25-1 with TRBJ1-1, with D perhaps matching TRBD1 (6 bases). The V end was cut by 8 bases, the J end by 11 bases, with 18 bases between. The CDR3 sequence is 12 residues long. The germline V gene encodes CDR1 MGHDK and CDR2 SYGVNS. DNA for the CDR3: TGTGCCAGCGGAGGGACATCTTCGGGGGCTTTCTTT. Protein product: CASGGTSSGAFF.

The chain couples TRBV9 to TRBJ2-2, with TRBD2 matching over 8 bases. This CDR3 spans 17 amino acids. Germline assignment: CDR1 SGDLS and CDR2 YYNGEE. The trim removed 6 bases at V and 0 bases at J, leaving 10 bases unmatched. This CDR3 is CASTPRGGASNTGELFF. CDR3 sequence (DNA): TGTGCCAGCACCCCACGGGGGGGGGCCTCGAACACCGGGGAGCTGTTTTTT.

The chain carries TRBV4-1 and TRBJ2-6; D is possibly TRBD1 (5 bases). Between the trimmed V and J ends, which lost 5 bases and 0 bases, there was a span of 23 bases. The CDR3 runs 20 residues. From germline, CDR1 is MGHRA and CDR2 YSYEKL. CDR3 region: CASSAATRERGNSGANVLTF. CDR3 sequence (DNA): TGCGCCAGCAGCGCCGCGACCAGGGAAAGAGGTAACTCTGGGGCCAACGTCCTGACTTTC.

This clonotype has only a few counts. For the CDR3, the DNA is TGTGCCAGCAGCTTGGACGGGGTTAACACCGGGGAGCTGTTTTTT. Encoded protein: CASSLDGVNTGELFF. V is TRBV5-4 and J is TRBJ2-2, with D perhaps matching TRBD2 (5 bases). Germline V gene sequence: CDR1 SGHNT, CDR2 YYREEE (reference sequence). V lost 0 bases to trimming and J lost 2 bases, with 8 bases between them. CDR3 length equals 15 residues.

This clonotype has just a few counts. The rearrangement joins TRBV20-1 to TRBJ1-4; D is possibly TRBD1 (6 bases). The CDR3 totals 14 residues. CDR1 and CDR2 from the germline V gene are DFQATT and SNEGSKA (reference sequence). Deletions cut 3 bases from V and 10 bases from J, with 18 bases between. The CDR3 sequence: CSARDSGAGGKLFF. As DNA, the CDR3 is TGCAGTGCTAGGGATTCGGGGGCTGGAGGAAAACTGTTTTTT.

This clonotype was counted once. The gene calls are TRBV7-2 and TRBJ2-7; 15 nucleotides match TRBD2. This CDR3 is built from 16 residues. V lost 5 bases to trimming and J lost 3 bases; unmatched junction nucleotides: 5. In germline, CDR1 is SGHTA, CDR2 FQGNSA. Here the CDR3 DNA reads TGTGCCAGCAGCCCGCCGGGACTAGCGGGAGGCTACGAGCAGTACTTC. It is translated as CASSPPGLAGGYEQYF.

This chain's CDR3 is CSARNGPRNEQFF. The CDR3 DNA is TGCAGTGCTCGTAACGGGCCTAGGAATGAGCAGTTCTTC. This chain links TRBV20-1 with TRBJ2-1, with D uncertain. V lost 5 bases, J lost 7 bases, and 15 bases lay in between. CDR3 length: 13 amino acids. Per the germline V gene, CDR1 is DFQATT and CDR2 is SNEGSKA (reference sequence).

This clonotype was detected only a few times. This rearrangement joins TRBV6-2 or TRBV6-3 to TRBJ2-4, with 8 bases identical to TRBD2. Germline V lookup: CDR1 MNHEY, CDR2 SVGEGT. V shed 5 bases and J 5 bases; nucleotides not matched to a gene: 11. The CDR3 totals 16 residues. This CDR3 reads CASSAYHGGAQNIQYF. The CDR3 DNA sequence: TGTGCCAGCAGTGCCTATCACGGGGGGGCCCAAAACATTCAGTACTTC.

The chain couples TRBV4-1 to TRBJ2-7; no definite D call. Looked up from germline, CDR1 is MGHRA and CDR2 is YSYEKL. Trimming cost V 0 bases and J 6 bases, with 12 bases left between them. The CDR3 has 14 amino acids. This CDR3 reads CASSQEHGVSEQYF. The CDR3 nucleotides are TGCGCCAGCAGCCAAGAGCACGGCGTCAGCGAGCAGTACTTC.

This chain's CDR3 is CAWSVRGGVQETQYF. CDR3 nucleotide sequence: TGTGCCTGGAGTGTACGCGGGGGGGTTCAAGAGACCCAGTACTTC. The chain uses TRBV30 and TRBJ2-5; 9 bases agree with TRBD2. V was clipped by 0 bases and J by 2 bases; unmatched bases: 4. This CDR3 contains 15 residues. The germline V gene has CDR1 GTSNPN and CDR2 SVGIG (reference sequence).

The CDR3 protein is CAWSTSPDTQYF. The CDR3 DNA follows: TGTGCCTGGAGTACGAGTCCAGATACGCAGTATTTT. This chain links TRBV30 with TRBJ2-3; D remains ambiguous. The CDR3 runs 12 residues. Trimming stripped 2 bases from V and 4 bases from J, with 7 bases between. The germline gives CDR1 GTSNPN, CDR2 SVGIG (reference sequence).

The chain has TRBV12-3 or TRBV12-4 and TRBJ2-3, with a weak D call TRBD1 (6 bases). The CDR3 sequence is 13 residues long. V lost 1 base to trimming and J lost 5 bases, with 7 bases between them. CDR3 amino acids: CASSLGTEDTQYF. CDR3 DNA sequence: TGTGCCAGCAGTTTAGGGACAGAAGATACGCAGTATTTT.

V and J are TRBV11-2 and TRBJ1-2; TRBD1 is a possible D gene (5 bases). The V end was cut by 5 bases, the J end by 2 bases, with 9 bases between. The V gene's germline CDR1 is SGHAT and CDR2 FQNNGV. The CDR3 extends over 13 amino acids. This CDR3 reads CASSKGPNYGYTF. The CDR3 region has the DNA TGTGCCAGCAGCAAGGGACCGAACTATGGCTACACCTTC.

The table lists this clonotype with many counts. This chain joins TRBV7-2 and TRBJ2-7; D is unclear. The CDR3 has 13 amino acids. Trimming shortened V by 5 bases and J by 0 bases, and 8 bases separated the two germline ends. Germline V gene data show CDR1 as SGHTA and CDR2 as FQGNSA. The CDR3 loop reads CASSPGVSYEQYF. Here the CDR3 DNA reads TGTGCCAGCAGCCCGGGTGTCTCCTACGAGCAGTACTTC.

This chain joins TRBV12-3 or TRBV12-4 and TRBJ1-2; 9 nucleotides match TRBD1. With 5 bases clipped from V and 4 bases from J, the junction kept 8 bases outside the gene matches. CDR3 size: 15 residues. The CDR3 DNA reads TGTGCCAGCAGTCGGACAGGGGCCGCCCTCTATGGCTACACCTTC. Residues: CASSRTGAALYGYTF.

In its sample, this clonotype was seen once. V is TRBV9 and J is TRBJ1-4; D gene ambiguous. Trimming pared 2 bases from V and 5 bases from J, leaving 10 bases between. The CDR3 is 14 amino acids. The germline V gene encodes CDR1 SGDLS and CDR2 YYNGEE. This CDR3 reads CASSVTALNEKLFF. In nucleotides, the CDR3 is TGTGCCAGCAGCGTGACGGCCCTAAATGAAAAACTGTTTTTT.

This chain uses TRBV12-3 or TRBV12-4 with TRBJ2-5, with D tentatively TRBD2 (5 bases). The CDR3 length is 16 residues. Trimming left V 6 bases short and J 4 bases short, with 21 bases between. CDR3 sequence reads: CASSPTIAFSVETQYF. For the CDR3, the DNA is TGTGCCAGCAGCCCCACGATAGCGTTTAGCGTAGAGACCCAGTACTTC.

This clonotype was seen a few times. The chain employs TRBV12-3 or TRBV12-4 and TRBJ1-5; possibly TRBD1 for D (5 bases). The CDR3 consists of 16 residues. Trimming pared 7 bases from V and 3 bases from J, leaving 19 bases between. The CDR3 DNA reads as TGTGCCAGCATTTCGTCCGACAGTAGAACCAATCAGCCCCAGCATTTT. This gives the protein CASISSDSRTNQPQHF.

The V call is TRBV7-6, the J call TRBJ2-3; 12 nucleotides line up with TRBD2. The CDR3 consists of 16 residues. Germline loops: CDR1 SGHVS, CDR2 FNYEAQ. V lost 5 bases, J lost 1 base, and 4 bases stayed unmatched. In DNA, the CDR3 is TGTGCCAGCAGCCTGACTAGCGGGAGAGGCACAGATACGCAGTATTTT. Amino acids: CASSLTSGRGTDTQYF.

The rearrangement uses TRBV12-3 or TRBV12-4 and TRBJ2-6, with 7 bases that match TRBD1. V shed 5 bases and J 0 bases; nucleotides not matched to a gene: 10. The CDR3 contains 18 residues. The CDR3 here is CASSRDSSFISGANVLTF. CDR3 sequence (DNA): TGTGCCAGCAGTCGGGACAGTTCTTTTATCTCTGGGGCCAACGTCCTGACTTTC.

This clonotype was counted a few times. The CDR3 spells CASSVLELSNYNEQFF. DNA for the CDR3: TGTGCCAGCAGCGTTCTTGAGCTCAGTAACTACAATGAGCAGTTCTTC. This chain links TRBV9 with TRBJ2-1; no clear D gene. The CDR3 sequence is 16 residues long. V was clipped by 2 bases and J by 3 bases, with 15 bases between them. Looked up from germline, CDR1 is SGDLS and CDR2 is YYNGEE.